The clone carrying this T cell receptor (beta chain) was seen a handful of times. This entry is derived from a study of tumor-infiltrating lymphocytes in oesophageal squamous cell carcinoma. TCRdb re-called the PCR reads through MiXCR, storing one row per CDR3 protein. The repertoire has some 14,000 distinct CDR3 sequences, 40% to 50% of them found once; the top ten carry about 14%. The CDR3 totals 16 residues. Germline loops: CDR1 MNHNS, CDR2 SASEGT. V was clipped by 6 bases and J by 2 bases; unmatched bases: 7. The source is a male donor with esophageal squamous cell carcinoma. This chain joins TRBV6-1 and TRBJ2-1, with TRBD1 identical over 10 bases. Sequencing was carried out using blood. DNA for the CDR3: TGTGCCAGCAGCGAACCCGGACAGGGGGCCTACAATGAGCAGTTCTTC. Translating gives CASSEPGQGAYNEQFF.